These T cell receptor beta chains were read from a single sample in a study of radiotherapy plus CTLA-4 blockade in lung cancer. Sequenced by immunoSEQ multiplex PCR; TCRdb stores in-frame clones only, minus some. The table records some 110,000 clones, roughly four fifths of them present only once. Specimen: peripheral blood, collected from a patient treated with radiotherapy plus ipilimumab. The receptor set was obtained from a human donor with non-small cell lung cancer that progressed on radiotherapy plus ipilimumab. Some clones in this sample may be carry-over from other donors' samples. Both conserved end residues are part of each CDR3. Fields, in order: clone size, D gene, J gene, V gene, CDR3 DNA, CDR3 protein. The D gene is left open where the match is weak. Expanded clones are given a class, and other clones once, few, many or no size at all.

few,TRBD1,TRBJ2-5,TRBV5-1,TGCGCCAGCAGCTTGAGGGGGACAGGGTCAGAGACCCAGTACTTC,CASSLRGTGSETQYF
-,-,TRBJ1-6,TRBV23-1,TGCGCCATCATTGTGGGCCGGTATAATTCACCCCTCCACTTT,CAIIVGRYNSPLHF
-,-,TRBJ1-3,TRBV5-1,TGCGCCAGCAGCTTGGGCAGCACTGGAAACACCATATATTTT,CASSLGSTGNTIYF
few,-,TRBJ1-4,TRBV7-2,TGTGCCAGCAGCCCAAGCGGGGGCAGAGCAACTAATGAAAAACTGTTTTTT,CASSPSGGRATNEKLFF
once,-,TRBJ1-2,TRBV7-9,TGTGCCAGCAGCTTAAACTATGGCTACACCTTC,CASSLNYGYTF
-,TRBD1,TRBJ1-6,TRBV5-6,TGTGCCAGCAGCTGGGACAGGGGTAATGTATCCCCCCTCCACTTT,CASSWDRGNVSPLHF
-,-,TRBJ2-1,TRBV6-5,TGTGCCAGCAGAAGCACGGGGATCTACAATGAGCAGTTCTTC,CASRSTGIYNEQFF
-,TRBD1,TRBJ2-7,TRBV4-1,TGCGCCAGCAGCAGCTACGGACAGGGGAATTACGAGCAGTACTTC,CASSSYGQGNYEQYF
-,-,TRBJ2-5,TRBV5-6,TGTGCCAGCAGCTTGTTGGGGGGTCAAGAGACCCAGTACTTC,CASSLLGGQETQYF
-,-,TRBJ1-5,TRBV6-5,TGTGCCAGCAGTTACTCGAAGCGGGGGGCTCAGCCCCAGCATTTT,CASSYSKRGAQPQHF
-,-,TRBJ2-2,TRBV5-8,TGTGCCAGCAGCTTGTCGGGGGGCAGGGGAGACACCGGGGAGCTGTTTTTT,CASSLSGGRGDTGELFF
-,-,TRBJ2-7,TRBV7-2,TGTGCCAGCAGCTTAGGCCTCCTCGAGCAGTACTTC,CASSLGLLEQYF
few,-,TRBJ1-3,TRBV10-2,TGCGCCAGCAGTGGCGGGGTTGGGGGCGCGTATGGAAACACCATATATTTT,CASSGGVGGAYGNTIYF
-,TRBD1,TRBJ1-1,TRBV5-4,TGTGCCAGCAGCTGGGGACAGGGGGACACTGAAGCTTTCTTT,CASSWGQGDTEAFF
-,-,TRBJ1-1,TRBV7-3,TGTGCCAGCAGCTTACGAGGTGTAGTCGTTAGGGGGAACACTGAAGCTTTCTTT,CASSLRGVVVRGNTEAFF
once,-,TRBJ1-4,TRBV4-2,TGTGCCAGCAGCCAGTCTCAAGCAACTAATGAAAAACTGTTTTTT,CASSQSQATNEKLFF
-,-,TRBJ1-1,TRBV9,TGTGCCAGCAGCGTAGTTGTGGGAGACACTGAAGCTTTCTTT,CASSVVVGDTEAFF
-,TRBD1,TRBJ1-2,TRBV7-8,TGTGCCAGCAGCTTAGGGACAGGGAGATTGAGCTATGGCTACACCTTC,CASSLGTGRLSYGYTF
-,-,TRBJ2-1,TRBV6-1,TGTGCCAGCAGTGACCTACAGGGAGGCTCCTACAATGAGCAGTTCTTC,CASSDLQGGSYNEQFF
-,-,TRBJ2-2,TRBV6-6,TGTGCCAGCAGTTACTCCGGGGGTGGGGAGCTGTTTTTT,CASSYSGGGELFF
-,TRBD1,TRBJ2-7,TRBV29-1,TGCAGCGTTATTACAGGGGGCAACGAGCAGTACTTC,CSVITGGNEQYF
-,-,TRBJ2-7,TRBV7-3,TGTGCCAGCAGCTTCCTACAGGGAGGCGAGCAGTACTTC,CASSFLQGGEQYF
-,TRBD1,TRBJ2-7,TRBV4-1,TGCGCCAGCAGCCAGTTAGGGGCAGGGGGTGCACGGGACGAGCAGTACTTC,CASSQLGAGGARDEQYF
-,-,TRBJ2-3,TRBV6-5,TGTGCCAGCAGTTACTCGCTGACCAGTAGCACAGATACGCAGTATTTT,CASSYSLTSSTDTQYF
-,-,TRBJ1-5,TRBV6-5,TGTGCCAGCAGTGATGGAGTTATACCCCAGCATTTT,CASSDGVIPQHF
-,-,TRBJ2-5,TRBV18,TGTGCCAGCTCACCTACAAGACACGAGACCCAGTACTTC,CASSPTRHETQYF
-,-,TRBJ1-2,TRBV6-1,TGTGCCAGCAGTGAGGGGGGCTGGGGAGGTGGCTACACCTTC,CASSEGGWGGGYTF
once,-,TRBJ2-3,TRBV9,TGTGCCAGCAGCTCAACCCTGAAGGCAGATACGCAGTATTTT,CASSSTLKADTQYF
-,-,TRBJ2-5,TRBV7-6,TGTGCCAGCAGCTCCTTACAGGGTGGGGAGACCCAGTACTTC,CASSSLQGGETQYF
-,-,TRBJ2-7,TRBV28,TGTGCCAGCATCTCGAGTGGACTCTCCTACGAGCAGTACTTC,CASISSGLSYEQYF
-,-,TRBJ2-1,TRBV28,TGTGCCAGCAGTTTACTTCAGGGTTGGAGTGAGCAGTTCTTC,CASSLLQGWSEQFF
-,-,TRBJ1-5,TRBV19,TGTGCCAGTAGTATAGCGGGGTCAGGTCAGCCCCAGCATTTT,CASSIAGSGQPQHF
-,TRBD2,TRBJ2-2,TRBV4-2,TGTGCCAGCAGCCAAGGGACTAGCGGGGGATCCGGGGAGCTGTTTTTT,CASSQGTSGGSGELFF
few,-,TRBJ1-1,TRBV4-1,TGCGCCAGCAGCCATCCTCCCAGGGGAGTAACTGAAGCTTTCTTT,CASSHPPRGVTEAFF
-,TRBD1,TRBJ1-5,TRBV12-5,TGTGCTAGTGCCCCGGGGACAGTCAATCAGCCCCAGCATTTT,CASAPGTVNQPQHF
-,TRBD2,TRBJ2-1,TRBV6-5,TGTGCCAGCACCCAGAGCGGGGGGGCAAGGAATGAGCAGTTCTTC,CASTQSGGARNEQFF
-,TRBD1,TRBJ1-2,TRBV10-3,TGTGCCATCAGTGAAAGACAGGGGGCCGGGGGCTACACCTTC,CAISERQGAGGYTF
-,-,TRBJ1-1,TRBV7-3,TGTGCCAGCAGCTTCGGACATGGCACTGAAGCTTTCTTT,CASSFGHGTEAFF
-,TRBD1,TRBJ2-6,TRBV6-4,TGTGCCAGCAGTCCCGGACAGGGTCTAGGCGGGGCCAACGTCCTGACTTTC,CASSPGQGLGGANVLTF
-,-,TRBJ1-4,TRBV7-7,TGTGCTAGCAGCTTAGGACTTCGGGAAAAACTGTTTTTT,CASSLGLREKLFF
-,-,TRBJ1-5,TRBV13,TGTGCCAGCAGCGAGCAGGATCAGCCCCAGCATTTT,CASSEQDQPQHF
few,-,TRBJ1-6,TRBV5-1,TGCGCCAGCAGCATCGACAGGCCTGCTGCTAGCGGTTCACCCCTCCACTTT,CASSIDRPAASGSPLHF
few,-,TRBJ2-2,TRBV15,TGTGCCACCAGCAGAGAGATTAGCGGTAACACCGGGGAGCTGTTTTTT,CATSREISGNTGELFF
-,-,TRBJ1-5,TRBV28,TGTGCCAGCAGTTTAGGGGGGACACCCTATCAGCCCCAGCATTTT,CASSLGGTPYQPQHF
-,-,TRBJ1-2,TRBV5-1,TGCGCCAGTAAGGGGTTTGCCGGGACTAACTATGGCTACACCTTC,CASKGFAGTNYGYTF
-,-,TRBJ1-1,TRBV20-1,TGCAGTGCTAGAGAAGCTTTCTTT,CSAREAFF
-,-,TRBJ1-1,TRBV11-3,TGTGCCAGCAGCTTAATCGGGAACACTGAAGCTTTCTTT,CASSLIGNTEAFF
-,-,TRBJ2-1,TRBV5-8,TGTGCCAGCAGCTCTCTCCAGGTGACTCTTTGGAATGAGCAGTTCTTC,CASSSLQVTLWNEQFF
-,-,TRBJ2-7,TRBV2,TGTGCCAGCATAGCGGAAAGGAGCTCCTACGAGCAGTACTTC,CASIAERSSYEQYF
-,TRBD2,TRBJ2-7,TRBV2,TGTGCCAGCAGTGATCGGGGAGGGTCGGGAGAGCAGTACTTC,CASSDRGGSGEQYF
-,TRBD1,TRBJ1-1,TRBV11-1,TGTGCCAGCAGCCCACGGACAGGGCAGAACACTGAAGCTTTCTTT,CASSPRTGQNTEAFF
-,-,TRBJ2-7,TRBV4-3,TGCGCCAGCAGCCAGCTGACAGGCCGGTACGAGCAGTACTTC,CASSQLTGRYEQYF
-,-,TRBJ2-7,TRBV7-7,TGTGCTAGCAGCCAGGGGGGGGGCTACGAGCAGTACTTC,CASSQGGGYEQYF
-,-,TRBJ2-5,TRBV5-1,TGCGCCAGCAGCTTGGTCCCCCCCCAGACGGAGACCCAGTACTTC,CASSLVPPQTETQYF
-,TRBD2,TRBJ2-4,TRBV2,TGTGCCAGCAGTCCCCTGCGGGGGGGAGACAAAAACATTCAGTACTTC,CASSPLRGGDKNIQYF
-,-,TRBJ2-3,TRBV4-1,TGCGCCAGCAGCCAAGACTTAGGGGCAGATACGCAGTATTTT,CASSQDLGADTQYF
-,-,TRBJ1-5,TRBV6-1,TGTGCCAGCAGTGCAGACAGGTTAAATCAGCCCCAGCATTTT,CASSADRLNQPQHF